This T cell receptor beta chain comes out of a study of blood T cell repertoires in COVID-19. Study background: Acute and convalescent COVID-19 specimens originated in the United States, Italy and Spain. In each case, the material was cDNA or gDNA derived from T cells, B-cell-depleted T cells, or PBMCs.

Original analysis: Using reference gene primer amplification, nucleated cell counts were estimated. Profiling relied on immunoSEQ multiplex PCR, and the TCRdb table lists in-frame clones only, not all of them. That table furnishes V, J and clone size, whereas the DNA furnished D and trimming. In the table there are around 180,000 clones, about 87% of which are singletons. Germline CDR1 KGHDR, CDR2 SFDVKD. This CDR3 is built from 14 residues. Trimming pared 4 bases from V and 2 bases from J, leaving 10 bases between. The clonotype originates from a woman aged 25 to 39 with acute or convalescent COVID-19. Sample: peripheral blood. The chain combines TRBV24-1 with TRBJ2-5; D not certain. CDR3: CATSDSTGQETQYF. The CDR3 bases are TGTGCCACCAGTGACTCTACGGGTCAAGAGACCCAGTACTTC.